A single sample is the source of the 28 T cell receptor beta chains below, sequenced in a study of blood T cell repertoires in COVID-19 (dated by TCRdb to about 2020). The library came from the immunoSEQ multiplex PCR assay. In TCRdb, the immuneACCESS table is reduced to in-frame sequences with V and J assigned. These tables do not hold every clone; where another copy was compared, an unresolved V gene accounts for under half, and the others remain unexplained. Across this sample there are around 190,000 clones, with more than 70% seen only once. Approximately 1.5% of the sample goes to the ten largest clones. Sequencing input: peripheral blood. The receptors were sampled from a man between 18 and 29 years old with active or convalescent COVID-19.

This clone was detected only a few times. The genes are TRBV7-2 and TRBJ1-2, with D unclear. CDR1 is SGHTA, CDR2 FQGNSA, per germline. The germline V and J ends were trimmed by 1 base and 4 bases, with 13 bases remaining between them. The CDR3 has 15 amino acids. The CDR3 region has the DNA TGTGCCAGCAGCTTAGACGGCAGGCAACCCTATGGCTACACCTTC. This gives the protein CASSLDGRQPYGYTF.

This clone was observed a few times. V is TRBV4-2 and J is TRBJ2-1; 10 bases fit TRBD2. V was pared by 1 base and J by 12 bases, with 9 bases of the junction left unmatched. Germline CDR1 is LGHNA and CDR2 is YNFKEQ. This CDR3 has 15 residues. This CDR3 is CASSQASGGHPGQFF. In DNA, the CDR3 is TGTGCCAGCAGCCAAGCTAGCGGGGGACATCCGGGGCAGTTCTTC.

CDR3 bases: TGTGCCAGCAGCCAAGAGGTCGGTTCTCCGGCCGGCGGGGTACACGAGCAGTACTTC. Residues: CASSQEVGSPAGGVHEQYF. This chain uses TRBV3-1 (or the pseudogene TRBV3-2) with TRBJ2-7; tentatively, D is TRBD2 (6 bases). The CDR3 sequence is 19 residues long. The V gene lost 0 bases and the J gene lost 5 bases, with 26 bases spanning the gap. Germline assignment: CDR1 LGHDT and CDR2 YNNKEL (reference sequence).

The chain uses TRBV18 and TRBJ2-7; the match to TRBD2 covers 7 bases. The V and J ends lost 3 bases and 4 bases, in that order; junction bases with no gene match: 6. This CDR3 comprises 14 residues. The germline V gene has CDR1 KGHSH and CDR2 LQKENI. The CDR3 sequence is CASSPPGGNYEQYF. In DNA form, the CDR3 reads TGTGCCAGCTCACCCCCGGGAGGAAATTACGAGCAGTACTTC.

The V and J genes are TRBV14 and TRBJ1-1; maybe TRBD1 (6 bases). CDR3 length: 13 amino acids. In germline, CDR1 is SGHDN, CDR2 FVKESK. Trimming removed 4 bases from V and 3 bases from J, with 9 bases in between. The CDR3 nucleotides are TGTGCCAGCAGCCCCAGGGGAGACACTGAAGCTTTCTTT. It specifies CASSPRGDTEAFF.

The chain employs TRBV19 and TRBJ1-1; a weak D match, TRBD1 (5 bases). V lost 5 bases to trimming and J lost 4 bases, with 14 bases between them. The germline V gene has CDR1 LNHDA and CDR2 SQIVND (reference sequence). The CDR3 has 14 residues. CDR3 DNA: TGTGCCAGTAGTCCGCAGGGTGGTGGCACTGAAGCTTTCTTT. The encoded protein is CASSPQGGGTEAFF. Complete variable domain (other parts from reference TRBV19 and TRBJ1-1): DGGITQSPKYLFRKEGQNVTLSCEQNLNHDAMYWYRQDPGQGLRLIYYSQIVNDFQKGDIAEGYSVSREKKESFPLTVTSAQKNPTAFYLCASSPQGGGTEAFFGQGTRLTVV.

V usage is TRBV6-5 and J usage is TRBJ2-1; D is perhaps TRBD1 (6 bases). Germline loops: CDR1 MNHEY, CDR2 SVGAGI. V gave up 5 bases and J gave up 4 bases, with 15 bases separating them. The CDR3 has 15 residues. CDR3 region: CASSLLAGTYNEQFF. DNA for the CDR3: TGTGCCAGCAGTCTTCTTGCAGGGACATACAATGAGCAGTTCTTC.

The CDR3 protein is CASSYPGQGINNQPQHF. CDR3 nucleotide sequence: TGTGCCAGCAGTTACCCGGGACAGGGGATCAACAATCAGCCCCAGCATTTT. The chain combines TRBV6-2 or TRBV6-3 with TRBJ1-5, with 10 bases aligning to TRBD1. This CDR3 is 17 amino acids long. V lost 2 bases to trimming and J lost 3 bases; unmatched junction nucleotides: 7. The germline CDR1 and CDR2 sequences are MNHEY and SVGEGT.

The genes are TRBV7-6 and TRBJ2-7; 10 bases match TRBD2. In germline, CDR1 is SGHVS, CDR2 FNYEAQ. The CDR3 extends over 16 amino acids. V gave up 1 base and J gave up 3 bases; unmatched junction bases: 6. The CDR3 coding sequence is TGTGCCAGCAGCTTAGGTGGGCTAGCGGGAGACTACGAGCAGTACTTC. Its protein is CASSLGGLAGDYEQYF.

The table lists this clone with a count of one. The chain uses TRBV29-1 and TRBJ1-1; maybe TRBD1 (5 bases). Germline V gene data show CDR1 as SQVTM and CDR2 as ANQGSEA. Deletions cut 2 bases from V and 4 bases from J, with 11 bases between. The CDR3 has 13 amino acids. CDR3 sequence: CSVERGLRTEAFF. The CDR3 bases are TGCAGCGTTGAAAGGGGCCTGCGCACTGAAGCTTTCTTT.

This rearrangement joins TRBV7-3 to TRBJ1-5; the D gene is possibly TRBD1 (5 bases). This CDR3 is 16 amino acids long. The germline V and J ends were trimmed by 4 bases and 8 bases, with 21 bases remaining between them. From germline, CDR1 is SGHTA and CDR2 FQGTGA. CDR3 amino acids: CASSSSPRVLMEPQHF. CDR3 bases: TGTGCCAGCAGCTCAAGTCCCAGGGTGTTGATGGAGCCCCAGCATTTT.

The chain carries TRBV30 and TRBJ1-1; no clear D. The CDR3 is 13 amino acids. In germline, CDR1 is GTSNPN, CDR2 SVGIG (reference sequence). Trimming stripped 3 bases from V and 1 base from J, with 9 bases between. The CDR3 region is CAWRGLWNTEAFF. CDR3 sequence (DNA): TGTGCCTGGAGGGGCCTTTGGAACACTGAAGCTTTCTTT.

The CDR3 nucleotides read TGCGCCAGCAGCTTGATATCAGGGATGAACACTGAAGCTTTCTTT. This sequence encodes CASSLISGMNTEAFF. The chain has TRBV5-1 and TRBJ1-1, with D possibly TRBD1 on 5 matching bases. In germline, CDR1 is SGHRS, CDR2 YFSETQ. Trimming cost V 1 base and J 0 bases, with 10 bases left between them. This CDR3 is built from 15 residues. The full variable domain, its missing parts supplied by reference TRBV5-1 and TRBJ1-1, is KAGVTQTPRYLIKTRGQQVTLSCSPISGHRSVSWYQQTPGQGLQFLFEYFSETQRNKGNFPGRFSGRQFSNSRSEMNVSTLELGDSALYLCASSLISGMNTEAFFGQGTRLTVV.

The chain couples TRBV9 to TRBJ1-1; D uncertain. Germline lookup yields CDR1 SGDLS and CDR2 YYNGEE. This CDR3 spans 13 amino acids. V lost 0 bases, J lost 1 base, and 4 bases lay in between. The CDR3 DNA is TGTGCCAGCAGCGTAGTAGCGAACACTGAAGCTTTCTTT. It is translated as CASSVVANTEAFF.

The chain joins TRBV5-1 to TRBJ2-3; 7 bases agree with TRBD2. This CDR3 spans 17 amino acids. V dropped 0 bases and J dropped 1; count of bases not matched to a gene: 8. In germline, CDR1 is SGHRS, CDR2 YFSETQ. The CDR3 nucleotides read TGCGCCAGCAGCTTGGCCCCTACGGGAGGAGGCACAGATACGCAGTATTTT. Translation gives CASSLAPTGGGTDTQYF.

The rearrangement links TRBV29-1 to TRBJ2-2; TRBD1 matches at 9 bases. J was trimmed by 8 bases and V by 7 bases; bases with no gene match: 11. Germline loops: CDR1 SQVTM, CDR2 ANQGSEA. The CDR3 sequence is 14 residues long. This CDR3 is CSAQGQGIGGELFF. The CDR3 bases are TGCAGCGCCCAGGGACAGGGTATAGGTGGGGAGCTGTTTTTT.

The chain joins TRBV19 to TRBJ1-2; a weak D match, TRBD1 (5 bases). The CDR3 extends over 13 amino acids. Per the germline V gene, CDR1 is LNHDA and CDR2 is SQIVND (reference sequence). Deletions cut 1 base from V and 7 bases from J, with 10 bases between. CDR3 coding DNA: TGTGCCAGTAGTATAGCCCAGGGTAGTGGCTACACCTTC. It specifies CASSIAQGSGYTF.

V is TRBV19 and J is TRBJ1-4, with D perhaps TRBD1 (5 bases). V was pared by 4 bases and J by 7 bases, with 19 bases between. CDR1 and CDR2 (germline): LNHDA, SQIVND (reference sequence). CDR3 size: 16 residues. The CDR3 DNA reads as TGTGCCAGTAGTACTCCCCTGGGGGGGGTAGGTGAAAAACTGTTTTTT. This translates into CASSTPLGGVGEKLFF.

CDR3 sequence reads: CASSYRPLRQGGGYTF. The CDR3 DNA sequence: TGTGCCAGCAGTTACAGGCCTCTGAGACAGGGTGGTGGCTACACCTTC. The chain uses TRBV6-2 or TRBV6-3 and TRBJ1-2; TRBD1 aligns across 7 bases. V was clipped by 2 bases and J by 7 bases; unmatched bases: 13. The CDR3 length is 16 residues. From germline, CDR1 is MNHEY and CDR2 SVGEGT.

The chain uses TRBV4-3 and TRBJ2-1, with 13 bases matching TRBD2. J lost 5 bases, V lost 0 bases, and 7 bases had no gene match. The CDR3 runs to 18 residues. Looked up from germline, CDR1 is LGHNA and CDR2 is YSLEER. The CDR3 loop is CASSQEPGGLAGDNEQFF. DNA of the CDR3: TGCGCCAGCAGCCAAGAACCTGGAGGACTAGCGGGAGACAATGAGCAGTTCTTC.

CDR3 nucleotide sequence: TGTGCCAGTAGAAATCCCTTCAGTGGTCCCACTGAAGCTTTCTTT. Amino acid sequence: CASRNPFSGPTEAFF. The gene calls are TRBV19 and TRBJ1-1; D call uncertain. The V gene's germline CDR1 is LNHDA and CDR2 SQIVND (reference sequence). The CDR3 is 15 residues long. The V end was cut by 6 bases, the J end by 4 bases, with 18 bases between.

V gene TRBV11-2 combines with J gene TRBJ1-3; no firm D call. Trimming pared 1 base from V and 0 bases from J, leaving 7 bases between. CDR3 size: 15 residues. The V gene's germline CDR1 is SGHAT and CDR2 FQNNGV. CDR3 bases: TGTGCCAGCAGCTTAGTCCCAGTCTCTGGAAACACCATATATTTT. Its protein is CASSLVPVSGNTIYF. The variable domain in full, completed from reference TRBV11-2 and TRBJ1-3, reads EAGVAQSPRYKIIEKRQSVAFWCNPISGHATLYWYQQILGQGPKLLIQFQNNGVVDDSQLPKDRFSAERLKGVDSTLKIQPAKLEDSAVYLCASSLVPVSGNTIYFGEGSWLTVV.

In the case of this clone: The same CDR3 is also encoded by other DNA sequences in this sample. The CDR3, as DNA: TGTGCCAGTAGTATCGGACAGGGGTCCTACGAGCAGTACTTC. It encodes CASSIGQGSYEQYF. V and J are TRBV19 and TRBJ2-7, with TRBD1 matching 9 bases. CDR3 length: 14 amino acids. V was pared by 3 bases and J by 1 base, with 1 base of the junction left unmatched. Germline CDR1 LNHDA, CDR2 SQIVND (reference sequence).

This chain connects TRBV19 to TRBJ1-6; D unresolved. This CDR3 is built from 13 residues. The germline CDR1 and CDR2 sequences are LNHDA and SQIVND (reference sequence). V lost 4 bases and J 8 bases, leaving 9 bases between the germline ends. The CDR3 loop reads CASSNVRDSPLHF. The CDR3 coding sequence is TGTGCCAGTAGTAACGTACGGGATTCACCCCTCCACTTT.

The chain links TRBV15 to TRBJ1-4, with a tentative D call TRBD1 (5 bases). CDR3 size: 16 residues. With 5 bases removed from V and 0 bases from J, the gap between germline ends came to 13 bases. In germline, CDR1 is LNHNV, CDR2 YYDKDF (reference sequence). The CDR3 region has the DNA TGTGCCACCAGCCCAGGTTTGACAGCAACTAATGAAAAACTGTTTTTT. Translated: CATSPGLTATNEKLFF.

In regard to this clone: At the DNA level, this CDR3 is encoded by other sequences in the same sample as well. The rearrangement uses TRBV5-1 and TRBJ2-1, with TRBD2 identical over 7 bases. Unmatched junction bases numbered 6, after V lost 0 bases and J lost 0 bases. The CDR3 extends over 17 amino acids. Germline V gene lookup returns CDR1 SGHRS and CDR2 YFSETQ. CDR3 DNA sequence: TGCGCCAGCAGCTTGGAGGCTAGCGGTAGCTCCTACAATGAGCAGTTCTTC. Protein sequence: CASSLEASGSSYNEQFF.

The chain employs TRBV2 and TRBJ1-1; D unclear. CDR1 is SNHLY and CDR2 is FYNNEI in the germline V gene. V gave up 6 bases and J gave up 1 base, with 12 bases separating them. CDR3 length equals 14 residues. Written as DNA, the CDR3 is TGTGCCAGCAGGGGAGGCAGCCAGAACACTGAAGCTTTCTTT. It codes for CASRGGSQNTEAFF. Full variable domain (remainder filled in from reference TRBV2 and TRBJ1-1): EPEVTQTPSHQVTQMGQEVILRCVPISNHLYFYWYRQILGQKVEFLVSFYNNEISEKSEIFDDQFSVERPDGSNFTLKIRSTKLEDSAMYFCASRGGSQNTEAFFGQGTRLTVV.

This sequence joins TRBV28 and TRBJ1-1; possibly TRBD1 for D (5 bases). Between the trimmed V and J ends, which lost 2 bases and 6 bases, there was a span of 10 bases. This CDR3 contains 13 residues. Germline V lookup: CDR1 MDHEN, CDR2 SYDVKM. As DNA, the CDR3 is TGTGCCAGCAGTTTAGGGGGGTTCCCTGAAGCTTTCTTT. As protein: CASSLGGFPEAFF.